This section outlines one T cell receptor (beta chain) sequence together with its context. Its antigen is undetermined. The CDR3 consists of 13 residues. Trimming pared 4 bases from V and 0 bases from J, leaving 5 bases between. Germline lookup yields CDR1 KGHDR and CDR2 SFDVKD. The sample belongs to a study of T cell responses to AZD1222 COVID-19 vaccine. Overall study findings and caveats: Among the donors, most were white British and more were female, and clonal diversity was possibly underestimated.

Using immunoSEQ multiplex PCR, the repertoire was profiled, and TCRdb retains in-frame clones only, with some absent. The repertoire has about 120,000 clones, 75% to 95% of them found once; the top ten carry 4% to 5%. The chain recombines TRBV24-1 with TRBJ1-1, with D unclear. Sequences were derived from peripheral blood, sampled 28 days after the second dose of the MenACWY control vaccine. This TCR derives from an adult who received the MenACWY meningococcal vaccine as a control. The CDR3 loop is CATSDSVNTEAFF. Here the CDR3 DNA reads TGTGCCACCAGTGACTCGGTGAACACTGAAGCTTTCTTT.